This paragraph covers one T cell receptor (beta chain) sequence. Its specificity is unknown. Generation of TCR beta cDNA was performed by 5'RACE template switching incorporating UMIs. TCRdb reprocessed the 5' RACE reads; each CDR3 protein has one entry and no DNA is given. Its table records 500,000 to 600,000 distinct CDR3 sequences. Looked up from germline, CDR1 is KGHDR and CDR2 is SFDVKD. The CDR3 is made up of 15 amino acids. These data come from a study of T cells expressing NK-cell markers. On the study more broadly: Seropositivity for HCMV was found in seven of the eight sequenced donors, with one seronegative.

Broader study findings: In a handful of donors, dominant clonotypes made up about 25-60.1% of CD3+CD56-NKG2C+ cells.

The receptor's source is a man aged 18 to 29 in good health. The chain joins TRBV24-1 to TRBJ2-5. What was sequenced was blood T cells: a sorted CD56 or NKG2C T cell subset, CD4+ or CD8+ T cells, or bulk PBMC T cells (not recorded which). The CDR3 sequence: CATSDLGRTKETQYF.